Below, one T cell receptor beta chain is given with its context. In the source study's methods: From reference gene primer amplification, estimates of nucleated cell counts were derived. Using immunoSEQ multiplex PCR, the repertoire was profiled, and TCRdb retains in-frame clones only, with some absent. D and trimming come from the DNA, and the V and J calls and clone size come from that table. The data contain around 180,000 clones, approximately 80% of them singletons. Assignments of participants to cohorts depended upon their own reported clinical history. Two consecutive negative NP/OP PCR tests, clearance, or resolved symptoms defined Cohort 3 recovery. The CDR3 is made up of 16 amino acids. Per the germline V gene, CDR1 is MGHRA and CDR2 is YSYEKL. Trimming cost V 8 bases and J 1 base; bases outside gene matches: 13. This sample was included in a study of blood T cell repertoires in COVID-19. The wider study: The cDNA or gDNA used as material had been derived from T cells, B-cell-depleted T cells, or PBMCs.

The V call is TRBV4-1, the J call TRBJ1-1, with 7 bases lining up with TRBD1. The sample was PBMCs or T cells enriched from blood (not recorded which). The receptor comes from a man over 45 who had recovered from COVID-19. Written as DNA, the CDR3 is TGCGCCAGCGGCGGGGTGGGAGACAGGGCGAACACTGAAGCTTTCTTT. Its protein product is CASGGVGDRANTEAFF.